These 2 T cell receptor beta chains came from one sample sequenced in a study of cytomegalovirus exposure and HLA in healthy donors. Both 60 Vbeta primers and 13 Jbeta primers went into the PCR. Libraries were prepared by immunoSEQ multiplex PCR; TCRdb keeps only in-frame clonotypes and omits some of them. The data hold over 100,000 clones, with 70% to 85% observed a single time. Sequencing was performed on PBMCs. Receptor source: a male donor in good health and CMV-seropositive.

The chain couples TRBV27 to TRBJ2-3; 14 bases are shared with TRBD2. This CDR3 has 17 amino acids. Germline CDR1 and CDR2: MNHEY and SMNVEV (reference sequence). V was pared by 8 bases and J by 1 base, with 8 bases of the junction left unmatched. The chain's CDR3 is CASGGLAGAFGTDTQYF. DNA of the CDR3: TGTGCCAGCGGGGGACTAGCGGGGGCCTTCGGCACAGATACGCAGTATTTT.

The chain recombines TRBV28 with TRBJ2-7; the match to TRBD1 covers 8 bases. Looked up from germline, CDR1 is MDHEN and CDR2 is SYDVKM. CDR3 size: 13 residues. The junction had 4 bases not matched to a gene; V was cut back by 5 bases and J by 4 bases. The chain's CDR3 is CASSKGQGYEQYF. CDR3 coding DNA: TGTGCCAGCAGTAAAGGACAGGGTTACGAGCAGTACTTC.